This T cell receptor beta chain was found in a study of blood T cells in healthy people across ages. Primers used in a second PCR of about 7 to 12 cycles were a sample-barcoded 5' primer and a J-beta primer mix. TCRdb called the 5' RACE reads again in MiXCR, with one record for every CDR3 protein. This table has under 2,000,000 distinct CDR3 sequences, roughly 52% appearing once. V lost 0 bases and J 7 bases, leaving 18 bases between the germline ends. Germline lookup yields CDR1 SGHTA and CDR2 FQGNSA. The CDR3 totals 16 residues. The sequencing input was blood. This sequence was found in a woman in her forties in good health. The chain joins TRBV7-2 to TRBJ2-5, with D tentatively TRBD1 or TRBD2 (5 bases each). CDR3 loop: CASSLASLGRVPTQYF. CDR3 in DNA: TGTGCCAGCAGCTTAGCGTCCTTGGGGCGGGTTCCGACCCAGTACTTC.